The clone carrying this TCR delta chain is labeled as medium-sized. Germline values: CDR1 TSWWSYY, CDR2 QGS. The CDR3 spans 19 residues. V lost 1 base and J lost 2, with 23 bases in between. The sample originates from a study of gammadelta T cells in human blood. TCRdb re-called the RT-PCR reads with CATT. The table lists about 1,100 delta-chain clones, 6.5% of them singletons. The chain carries TRDV1 and TRDJ1; possible D gene TRDD3, 6 bases. Sequenced: non-Vgamma9Vdelta2 gamma-delta T cells from infant blood. This sequence was found in a human donor. CDR3 nucleotide sequence: TGTGCTCTTGGGGAACGGCTGGGGCGGCCATGGGAGCCGACCGATAAACTCATCTTT. This translates into CALGERLGRPWEPTDKLIF.